This paragraph covers one T cell receptor beta chain sequence. The specificity of this receptor is unknown. No qualities accompany the bases; no much larger clone lies one base away. The library was prepared using the immunoSEQ multiplex PCR assay. Following the manufacturer's protocol, the hsTCRB Kit was used to amplify rearranged TCR beta chain sequences. TCRB libraries were sequenced on an Illumina MiSeq. As for the original processing: The proprietary platform of the kit vendor was used for demultiplexing, trimming and gene mapping. TCRdb took over this immuneACCESS table, retaining in-frame rearrangements with V and J assigned. Such tables are incomplete; in checked studies, under half of the missing clones stem from an unresolved V gene, and the remainder is unexplained. Clone size and V and J calls were adopted from that table, with D and trimming inferred from the DNA. In this sample the table shows more than 20,000 clones, around three quarters of which occur a single time. About 8.2% of the sample is in the top ten clones.

The CDR3, from cysteine to phenylalanine, totals 15 residues. This entry keeps only the CDR3 DNA: 45 bases, framed from base 1. Sample time point, as interpreted from the label and publication: week 11, during vaccination. A 20-mer mutant IDH1 peptide at 300 micrograms in Montanide made up each vaccine dose, which was injected subcutaneously together with topical imiquimod. Newly diagnosed WHO grade 3 or 4 IDH1-mutant astrocytomas showing loss of nuclear ATRX were present in the donors. The samples were drawn from NOA16, a multicentre, single-arm, open-label phase I trial in Germany that tested a mutant IDH1 peptide vaccine in humans for the first time. The DNeasy Blood and Tissue Kit was used to extract genomic DNA from EDTA blood for TCRB sequencing. The data were obtained in a study of a mutant IDH1 vaccine in newly diagnosed glioma (dated by TCRdb to the early 2020s). Study-wide context: Eight vaccinations were administered to patients in weeks 1, 3, 5, 7, 11, 15, 19 and 23, corresponding to visits V03 through V10. Vaccination began 4-6 weeks after radiotherapy alone, or alongside temozolomide cycles in the chemotherapy-containing groups. Of the 25 to 40 patients who were treated, around 62% were male and 37.5% were female, and the mean age was about 40 years. Before enrollment, patients had received standard therapy of radiotherapy alone, temozolomide alone, or radiochemotherapy with temozolomide; most received the combination. Peripheral blood was collected at six visits: V03 (baseline), V05, V07, V10, V12 and V13. For exploratory analyses, longitudinal TCRB deep sequencing was carried out in approximately 25 treated patients wherever samples were available. General study outcomes and caveats: No apparent relationship was observed between pseudoprogression and alterations in the top peripheral T cell clonotypes detected by TCRB sequencing. Across multiple MHC alleles, vaccine-induced immune responses were seen in around 93% of patients. According to the authors, sample limitations meant that analyses of patient blood samples could not be reproduced. Availability determined which PBMC samples were chosen for TCRB deep sequencing.

Sequencing was performed on PBMCs, taken from a glioma patient whose treatment included an IDH1 peptide vaccine. The origin of this receptor is a man in his forties or fifties with glioma. The receptor chain draws on TRBV21-1 and TRBJ2-5; the DNA was not compared with TRBD2, the D call given in the table. The DNA end lines up better with TRBJ2-7; the J call may be wrong. TRBV21-1 corresponds to a pseudogene. The bases are TGTGCCAGCAGCACGAGCGACCTTAGCTCCTACGAGCAGTACTTC. This codes for CASSTSDLSSYEQYF.